This TCR beta chain comes out of a study of beta chain features in type 1 diabetes. The authors reverse transcribed all of the isolated RNA, so sequencing captured expressed TCRB transcripts. Assay used: immunoSEQ multiplex PCR; TCRdb lists only in-frame clones, some missing. Altogether 350,000 to 450,000 clones are present, approximately 15% being singletons, with the ten largest covering under 0.04%. The CDR3 loop spans 11 amino acids. V lost 1 base, J lost 7 bases, and 7 bases lay in between. The germline V gene has CDR1 DFQATT and CDR2 SNEGSKA (reference sequence). The chain combines TRBV20-1 with TRBJ1-2; no reliable D call. The sequenced material came from naive CD4+ T cells from blood. This receptor was identified in a man younger than 45 in good health. CDR3 DNA: TGCAGTGCTAGAGTCGGGTCTGGCTACACCTTC. Translation gives CSARVGSGYTF.